One and the same sample provided the 4 T cell receptor beta chains below, sequenced in a study of T-cell reconstitution after alpha-beta-depleted transplantation in children. The TCRbeta library was prepared with unique molecular identifiers. TCRdb processed the PCR reads anew with MiXCR; each CDR3 protein has one entry. This table holds 700,000 to 850,000 distinct CDR3 sequences, 15% to 20% found once. The source material was PBMCs, mostly from graft donor cells, sampled 360 days after TCRalphabeta/CD19-depleted stem cell transplant. The source of these receptors is a male patient aged 5 to 17 who had a stem cell transplant for acute lymphoblastic leukemia, so the T cells may come from the graft donor.

J is TRBJ1-1 and V is TRBV18; no clear D. Germline V gene sequence: CDR1 KGHSH, CDR2 LQKENI. The CDR3 has 12 amino acids. The V end lost 3 bases, the J end lost 10 bases, and 12 bases lay between the germline ends. The CDR3 DNA reads TGTGCCAGCTCACCGGCGGTAGTCGGAGCTTTCTTT. This translates into CASSPAVVGAFF.

The rearrangement uses TRBV27 and TRBJ2-4; D ambiguous. Per germline, CDR1 MNHEY and CDR2 SMNVEV (reference sequence). With 6 bases removed from V and 0 bases from J, the gap between germline ends came to 6 bases. This CDR3 has 13 amino acids. The CDR3 protein is CASSSQAKNIQYF. The CDR3 DNA follows: TGTGCCAGCAGCAGTCAAGCCAAAAACATTCAGTACTTC.

The V gene is TRBV10-3, the J gene TRBJ2-3, with D perhaps matching TRBD2 (7 bases). This CDR3 contains 15 residues. Germline CDR1 ENHRY, CDR2 SYGVKD. V was clipped by 4 bases and J by 3 bases, with 14 bases between them. This CDR3 is CAISAGAGATDTQYF. As DNA, the CDR3 is TGTGCCATCAGTGCAGGGGCGGGAGCGACAGATACGCAGTATTTT.

At least ten counts were recorded for this clonotype. V is TRBV6-5 and J is TRBJ2-2; D is ambiguous. CDR1 and CDR2 (germline): MNHEY, SVGAGI. V was clipped by 6 bases and J by 9 bases, with 8 bases between them. This CDR3 region has 11 residues. The DNA for the CDR3 is TGTGCCAGCAGGTCGGGTTGGGAGCTGTTTTTT. Translation: CASRSGWELFF.